This T cell receptor beta chain was sequenced in a study of T-cell reconstitution after alpha-beta-depleted transplantation in children. Unique molecular identifiers were incorporated into the prepared TCRbeta library. In TCRdb, the PCR reads were re-called with MiXCR into one record per CDR3 protein. This sample has 190,000 or so distinct CDR3 sequences; 6% to 7% occur once, and the top ten carry roughly 3%. V lost 3 bases and J lost 1, with 15 bases in between. Germline V gene data show CDR1 as KGHDR and CDR2 as SFDVKD. The CDR3 is made up of 17 amino acids. This clonotype was recorded many times. This TCR was recovered from a human donor who donated a stem cell graft to a child with Wiskott-Aldrich syndrome. V usage is TRBV24-1 and J usage is TRBJ2-1; TRBD1 might be the D (6 bases). The sample in question was PBMCs from the stem cell graft donor, obtained from the stem cell graft. CDR3 residues: CATSDPTPGESYNEQFF. The CDR3 region has the DNA TGTGCCACCAGTGATCCCACGCCAGGGGAATCCTACAATGAGCAGTTCTTC.